The 10 T cell receptor beta chains in this list originate from one sample, sequenced in a study of human CD8 memory T cell subsets. The TCR beta sequencing libraries came from UMI-labeled 5' RACE. TCRdb reprocessed the 5' RACE reads and keeps a single row for each CDR3 protein, giving no DNA. The sample's table shows 7,500 to 8,500 distinct CDR3 sequences. The sequencing sample was made of CD8+ T cells from PBMCs. The source of these receptors is a human donor in good health.

The chain has TRBV9 and TRBJ2-7; there is no DNA to check the TCRdb D call of TRBD1. CDR3 length: 13 amino acids. Germline V gives CDR1 SGDLS, CDR2 YYNGEE. This chain's CDR3 is CASSPGASYEQYF.

The chain is built from TRBV10-3 and TRBJ2-7; the D call of TRBD1 rests on TCRdb alone, since no DNA is present to check it. The CDR3 consists of 16 residues. CDR1 is ENHRY and CDR2 is SYGVKD in the germline V gene. CDR3 residues: CAISEVFGQGTYEQYF.

This chain links TRBV27 with TRBJ1-1. This CDR3 is 14 amino acids long. Germline V gives CDR1 MNHEY, CDR2 SMNVEV (reference sequence). The CDR3: CASSLSHELSEAFF.

This rearrangement joins TRBV7-6 to TRBJ2-7; TCRdb reports TRBD1, a call that lacks DNA to check it against. The CDR3 covers 15 residues. The V gene's germline CDR1 is SGHVS and CDR2 FNYEAQ. The chain's CDR3 is CASSYRTGGMYEQYF.

This CDR3 reads CASSRQDLFEQYF. The chain links TRBV28 to TRBJ2-7. This CDR3 is built from 13 residues. The germline V gene has CDR1 MDHEN and CDR2 SYDVKM.

This sequence joins TRBV5-1 and TRBJ2-1; the TCRdb call, TRBD1, lacks DNA for checking. In germline, CDR1 is SGHRS, CDR2 YFSETQ. This CDR3 region has 13 residues. CDR3 amino acids: CASSFAGHNEQFF.

J is TRBJ1-2 and V is TRBV27. Germline CDR1 and CDR2: MNHEY and SMNVEV (reference sequence). CDR3 length equals 11 residues. CDR3 residues: CASRGPVGYTF.

V is TRBV9 and J is TRBJ1-2. The germline V gene has CDR1 SGDLS and CDR2 YYNGEE. The CDR3 is 11 residues long. The CDR3: CASSEGRGYTF.

CDR3 protein: CASSSGGAPAEAFF. The chain has TRBV5-1 and TRBJ1-1; the TCRdb call, TRBD1, lacks DNA for checking. Germline-derived CDR1 and CDR2 are SGHRS and YFSETQ. There are 14 residues in the CDR3.

The chain uses TRBV27 and TRBJ2-1; without DNA, the TCRdb call of TRBD2 cannot be checked. Germline V lookup: CDR1 MNHEY, CDR2 SMNVEV (reference sequence). This CDR3 region has 15 residues. The CDR3 is CASSLSLAGSNEQFF.